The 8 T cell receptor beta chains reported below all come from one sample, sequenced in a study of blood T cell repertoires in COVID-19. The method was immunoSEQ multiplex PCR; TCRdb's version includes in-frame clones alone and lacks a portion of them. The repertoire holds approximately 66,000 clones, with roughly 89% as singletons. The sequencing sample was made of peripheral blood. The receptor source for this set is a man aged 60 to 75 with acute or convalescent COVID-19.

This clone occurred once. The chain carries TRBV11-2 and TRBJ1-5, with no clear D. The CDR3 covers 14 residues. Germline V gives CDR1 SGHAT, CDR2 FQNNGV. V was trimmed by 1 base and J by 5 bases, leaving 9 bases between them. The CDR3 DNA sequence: TGTGCCAGCAGCTTAGCCAGGTTGGATCAGCCCCAGCATTTT. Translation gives CASSLARLDQPQHF. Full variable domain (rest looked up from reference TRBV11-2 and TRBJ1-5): EAGVAQSPRYKIIEKRQSVAFWCNPISGHATLYWYQQILGQGPKLLIQFQNNGVVDDSQLPKDRFSAERLKGVDSTLKIQPAKLEDSAVYLCASSLARLDQPQHFGDGTRLSIL.

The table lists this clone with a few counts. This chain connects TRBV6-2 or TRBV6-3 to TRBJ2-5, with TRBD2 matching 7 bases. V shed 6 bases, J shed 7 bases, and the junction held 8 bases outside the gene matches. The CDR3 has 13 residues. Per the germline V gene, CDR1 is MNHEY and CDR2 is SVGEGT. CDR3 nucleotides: TGTGCCAGCAGCACCGGGACTATCGGGACCCAGTACTTC. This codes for CASSTGTIGTQYF.

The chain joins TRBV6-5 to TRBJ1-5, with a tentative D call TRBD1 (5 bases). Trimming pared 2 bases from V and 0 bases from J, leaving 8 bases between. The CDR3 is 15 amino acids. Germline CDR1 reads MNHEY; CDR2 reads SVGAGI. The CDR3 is CASSYRGNSNQPQHF. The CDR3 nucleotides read TGTGCCAGCAGTTACAGGGGTAATAGCAATCAGCCCCAGCATTTT.

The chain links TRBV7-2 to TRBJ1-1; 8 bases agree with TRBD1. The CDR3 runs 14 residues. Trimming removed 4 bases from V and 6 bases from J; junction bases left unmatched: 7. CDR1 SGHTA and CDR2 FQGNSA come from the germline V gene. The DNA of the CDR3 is TGTGCCAGCAGCTCCGTGACAGGGGTCCCTGAAGCTTTCTTT. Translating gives CASSSVTGVPEAFF.

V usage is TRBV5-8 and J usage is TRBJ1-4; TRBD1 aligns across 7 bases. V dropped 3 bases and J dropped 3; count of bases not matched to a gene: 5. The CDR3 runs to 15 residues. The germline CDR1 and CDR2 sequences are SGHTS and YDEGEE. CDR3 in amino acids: CASSSTGTANEKLFF. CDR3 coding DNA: TGTGCCAGCAGCTCGACCGGGACAGCTAATGAAAAACTGTTTTTT.

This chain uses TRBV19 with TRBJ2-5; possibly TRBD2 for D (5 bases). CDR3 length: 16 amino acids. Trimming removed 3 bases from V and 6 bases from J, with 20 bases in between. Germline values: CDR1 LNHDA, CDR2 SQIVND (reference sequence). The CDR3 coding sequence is TGTGCCAGTAGTATTCGCTCGGACTCCGCCGAGAAGACCCAGTACTTC. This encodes CASSIRSDSAEKTQYF.

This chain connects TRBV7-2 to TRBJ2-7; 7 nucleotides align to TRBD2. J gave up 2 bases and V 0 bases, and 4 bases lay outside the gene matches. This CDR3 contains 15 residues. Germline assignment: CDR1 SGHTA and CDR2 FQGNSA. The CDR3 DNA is TGTGCCAGCAGCTTAGCGCCGGGGGGAGCCTACGAGCAGTACTTC. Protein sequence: CASSLAPGGAYEQYF.

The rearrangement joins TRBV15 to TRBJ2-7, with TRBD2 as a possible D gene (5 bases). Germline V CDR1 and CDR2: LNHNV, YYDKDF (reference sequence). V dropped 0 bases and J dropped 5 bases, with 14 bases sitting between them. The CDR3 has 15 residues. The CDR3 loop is CATSRDRGFFDEQYF. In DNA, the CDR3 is TGTGCCACCAGCAGAGACCGGGGATTCTTCGACGAGCAGTACTTC.